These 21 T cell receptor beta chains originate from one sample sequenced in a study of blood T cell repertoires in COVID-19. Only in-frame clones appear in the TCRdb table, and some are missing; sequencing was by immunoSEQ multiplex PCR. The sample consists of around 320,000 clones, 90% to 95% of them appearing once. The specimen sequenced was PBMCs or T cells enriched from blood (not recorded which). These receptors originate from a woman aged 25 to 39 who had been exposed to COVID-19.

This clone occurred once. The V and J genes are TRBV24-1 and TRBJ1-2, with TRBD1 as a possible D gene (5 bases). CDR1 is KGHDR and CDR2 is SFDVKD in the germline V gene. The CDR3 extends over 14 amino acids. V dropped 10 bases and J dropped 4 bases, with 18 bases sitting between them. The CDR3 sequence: CATQGSGGFYGYTF. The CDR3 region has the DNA TGTGCCACTCAAGGGTCGGGGGGGTTCTATGGCTACACCTTC.

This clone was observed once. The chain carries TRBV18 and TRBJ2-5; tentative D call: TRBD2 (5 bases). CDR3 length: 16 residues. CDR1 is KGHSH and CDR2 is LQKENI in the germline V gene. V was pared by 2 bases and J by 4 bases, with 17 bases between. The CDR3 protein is CASSPSEAGGGETQYF. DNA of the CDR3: TGTGCCAGCTCACCATCGGAGGCAGGCGGCGGAGAGACCCAGTACTTC.

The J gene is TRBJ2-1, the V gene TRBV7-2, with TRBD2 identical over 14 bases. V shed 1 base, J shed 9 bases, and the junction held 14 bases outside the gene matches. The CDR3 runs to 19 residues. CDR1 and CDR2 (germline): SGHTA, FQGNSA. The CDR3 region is CASSLEGTSGGTAMGEQFF. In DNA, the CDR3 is TGTGCCAGCAGCTTAGAGGGGACTAGCGGGGGCACCGCAATGGGTGAGCAGTTCTTC.

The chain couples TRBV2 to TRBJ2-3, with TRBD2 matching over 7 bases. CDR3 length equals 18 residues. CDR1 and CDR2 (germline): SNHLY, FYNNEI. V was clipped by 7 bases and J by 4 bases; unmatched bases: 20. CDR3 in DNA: TGTGCCAGCAAAAACAGACCACCGGGGGGTGGTTCCTCAGATACGCAGTATTTT. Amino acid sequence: CASKNRPPGGGSSDTQYF.

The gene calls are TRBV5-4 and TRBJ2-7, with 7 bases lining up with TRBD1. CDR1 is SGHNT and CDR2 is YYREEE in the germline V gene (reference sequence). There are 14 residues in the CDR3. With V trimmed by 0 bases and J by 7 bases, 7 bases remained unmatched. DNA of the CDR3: TGTGCCAGCAGCTTGGCCCAGGGGGTAGGGGAGCAGTACTTC. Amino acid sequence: CASSLAQGVGEQYF.

The CDR3: CASSSLGGNTEAFF. The CDR3 DNA sequence: TGTGCCAGCAGCTCACTTGGCGGTAACACTGAAGCTTTCTTT. The chain joins TRBV7-3 to TRBJ1-1, with no clear D. The length of the CDR3 is 14 residues. V lost 4 bases and J lost 2, with 11 bases in between. Germline loops: CDR1 SGHTA, CDR2 FQGTGA.

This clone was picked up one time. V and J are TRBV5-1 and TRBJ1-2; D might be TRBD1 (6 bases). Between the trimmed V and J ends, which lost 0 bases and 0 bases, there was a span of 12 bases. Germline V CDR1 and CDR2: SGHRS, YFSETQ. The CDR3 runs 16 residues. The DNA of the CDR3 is TGCGCCAGCAGCTTGGGGCAGGGACAAGCTAACTATGGCTACACCTTC. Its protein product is CASSLGQGQANYGYTF. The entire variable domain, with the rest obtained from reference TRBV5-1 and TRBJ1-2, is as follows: KAGVTQTPRYLIKTRGQQVTLSCSPISGHRSVSWYQQTPGQGLQFLFEYFSETQRNKGNFPGRFSGRQFSNSRSEMNVSTLELGDSALYLCASSLGQGQANYGYTFGSGTRLTVV.

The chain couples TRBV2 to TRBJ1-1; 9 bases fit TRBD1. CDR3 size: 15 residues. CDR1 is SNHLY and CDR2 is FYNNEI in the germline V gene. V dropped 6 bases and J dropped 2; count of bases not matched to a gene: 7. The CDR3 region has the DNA TGTGCCAGCAGAATAAGGACAGGGGTAAACACTGAAGCTTTCTTT. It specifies CASRIRTGVNTEAFF.

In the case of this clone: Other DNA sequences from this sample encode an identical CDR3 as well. CDR3: CASSQGNQPQHF. In DNA, the CDR3 is TGTGCCAGCAGCCAGGGTAATCAGCCCCAGCATTTT. This chain joins TRBV12-3 or TRBV12-4 and TRBJ1-5, with TRBD1 as a possible D gene (5 bases). The V end lost 6 bases, the J end lost 4 bases, and 7 bases lay between the germline ends. The CDR3 extends over 12 amino acids.

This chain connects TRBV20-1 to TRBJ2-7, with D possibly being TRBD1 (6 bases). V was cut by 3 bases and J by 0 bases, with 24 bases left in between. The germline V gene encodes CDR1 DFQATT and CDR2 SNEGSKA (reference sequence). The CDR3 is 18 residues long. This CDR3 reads CSASPSSQGQDNSYEQYF. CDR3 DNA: TGCAGTGCTAGTCCCTCTTCGCAGGGGCAAGACAACTCCTACGAGCAGTACTTC.

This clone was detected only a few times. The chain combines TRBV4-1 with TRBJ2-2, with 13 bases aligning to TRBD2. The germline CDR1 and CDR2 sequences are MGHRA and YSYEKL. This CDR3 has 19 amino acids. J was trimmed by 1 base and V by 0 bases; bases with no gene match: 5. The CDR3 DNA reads TGCGCCAGCAGCCAAGAAGGGACTAGCGGGGTCCTGAACACCGGGGAGCTGTTTTTT. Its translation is CASSQEGTSGVLNTGELFF.

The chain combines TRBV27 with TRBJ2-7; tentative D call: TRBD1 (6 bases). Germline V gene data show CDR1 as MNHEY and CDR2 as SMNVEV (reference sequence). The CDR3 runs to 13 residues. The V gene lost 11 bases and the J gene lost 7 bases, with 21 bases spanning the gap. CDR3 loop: CAVPRDTRREQYF. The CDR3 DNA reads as TGTGCCGTTCCACGGGACACGCGTAGGGAGCAGTACTTC.

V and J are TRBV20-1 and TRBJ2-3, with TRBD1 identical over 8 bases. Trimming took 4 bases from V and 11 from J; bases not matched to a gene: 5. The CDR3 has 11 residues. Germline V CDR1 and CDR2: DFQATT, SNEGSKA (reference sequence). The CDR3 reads CSAIVDREQYF. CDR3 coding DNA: TGCAGTGCTATAGTGGACAGGGAGCAGTATTTT.

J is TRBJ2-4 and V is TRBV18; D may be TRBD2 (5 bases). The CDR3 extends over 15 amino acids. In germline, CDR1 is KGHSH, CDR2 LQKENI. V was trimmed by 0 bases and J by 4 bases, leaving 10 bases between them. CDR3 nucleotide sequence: TGTGCCAGCTCACCACCGGCAACGGGGAAAAACATTCAGTACTTC. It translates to CASSPPATGKNIQYF. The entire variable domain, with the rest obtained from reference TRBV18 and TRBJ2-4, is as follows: NAGVMQNPRHLVRRRGQEARLRCSPMKGHSHVYWYRQLPEEGLKFMVYLQKENIIDESGMPKERFSAEFPKEGPSILRIQQVVRGDSAAYFCASSPPATGKNIQYFGAGTRLSVL.

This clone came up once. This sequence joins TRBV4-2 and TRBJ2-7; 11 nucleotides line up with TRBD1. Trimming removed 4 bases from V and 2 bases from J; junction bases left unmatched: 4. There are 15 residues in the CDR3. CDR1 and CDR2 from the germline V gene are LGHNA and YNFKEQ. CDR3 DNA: TGTGCCAGCAGCCGCGGGACAGGGGGAACCTACGAGCAGTACTTC. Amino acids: CASSRGTGGTYEQYF.

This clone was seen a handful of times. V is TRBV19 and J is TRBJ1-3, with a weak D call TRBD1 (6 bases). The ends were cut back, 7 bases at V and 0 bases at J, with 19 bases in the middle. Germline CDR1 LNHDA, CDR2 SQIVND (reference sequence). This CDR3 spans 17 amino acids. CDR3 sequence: CASIPRRTAISGNTIYF. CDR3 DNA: TGTGCCAGTATCCCCCGGCGGACAGCAATCTCTGGAAACACCATATATTTT.

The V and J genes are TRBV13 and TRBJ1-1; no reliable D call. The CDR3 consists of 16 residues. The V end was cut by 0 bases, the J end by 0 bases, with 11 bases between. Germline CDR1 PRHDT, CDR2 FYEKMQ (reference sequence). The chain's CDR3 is CASSLGLAPMNTEAFF. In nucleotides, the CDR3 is TGTGCCAGCAGCTTAGGGCTAGCCCCCATGAACACTGAAGCTTTCTTT. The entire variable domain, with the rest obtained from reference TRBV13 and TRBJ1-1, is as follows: AAGVIQSPRHLIKEKRETATLKCYPIPRHDTVYWYQQGPGQDPQFLISFYEKMQSDKGSIPDRFSAQQFSDYHSELNMSSLELGDSALYFCASSLGLAPMNTEAFFGQGTRLTVV.

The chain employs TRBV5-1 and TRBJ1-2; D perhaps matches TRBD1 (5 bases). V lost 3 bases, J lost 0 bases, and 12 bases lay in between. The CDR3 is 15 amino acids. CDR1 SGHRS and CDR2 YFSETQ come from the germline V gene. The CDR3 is CASSSTGSSNYGYTF. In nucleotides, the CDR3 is TGCGCCAGCAGCTCTACAGGTTCCTCTAACTATGGCTACACCTTC.

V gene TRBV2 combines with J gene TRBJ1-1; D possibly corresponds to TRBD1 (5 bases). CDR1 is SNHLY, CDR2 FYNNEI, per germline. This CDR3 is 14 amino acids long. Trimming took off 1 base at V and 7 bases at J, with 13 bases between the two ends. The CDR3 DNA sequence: TGTGCCAGCAGTGAAGGAGGCAGGGTGGGTGAAGCTTTCTTT. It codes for CASSEGGRVGEAFF.

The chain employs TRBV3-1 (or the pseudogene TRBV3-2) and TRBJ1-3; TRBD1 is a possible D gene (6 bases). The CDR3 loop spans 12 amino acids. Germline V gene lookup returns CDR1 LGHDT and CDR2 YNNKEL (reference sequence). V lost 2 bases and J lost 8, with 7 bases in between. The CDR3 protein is CASSQQGHTIYF. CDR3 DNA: TGTGCCAGCAGCCAACAGGGGCACACCATATATTTT.

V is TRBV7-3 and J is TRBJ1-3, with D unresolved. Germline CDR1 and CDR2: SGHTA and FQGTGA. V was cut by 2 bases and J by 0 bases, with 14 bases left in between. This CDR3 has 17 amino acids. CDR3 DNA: TGTGCCAGCAGCTTAGCGCCACAGACTAACTCTGGAAACACCATATATTTT. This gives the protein CASSLAPQTNSGNTIYF.